The T cell receptor (beta chain) under discussion was sequenced for a study of long-term antiretroviral therapy in people with HIV. Study-level points and caveats: Pre-ART clonal expansion yielded clones that dominated the repertoire at all time points. In HIV, the repertoires covered a tighter span of CDR3 lengths than in controls.

Points on this clone: Antigen specificity is unknown.

Germline V lookup: CDR1 MNHEY, CDR2 SMNVEV (reference sequence). This CDR3 comprises 14 residues. V shed 6 bases and J shed 4 bases, with 14 bases lying between them. It was version v3.0 of the immunoSEQ assay that was run at survey level. Clones were sequenced by immunoSEQ multiplex PCR, and TCRdb holds only the in-frame ones, with some missing. The sample carries some 40,000 clones, about 95% recorded once. The chain employs TRBV27 and TRBJ2-3; a weak D match, TRBD1 (5 bases). This sample comprised unsorted PBMCs, obtained around 9 years after starting antiretroviral therapy. This clonotype originated in a man aged 25-45 years with HIV. Here the CDR3 reads CASRDLKGADTQYF. The CDR3 bases are TGTGCCAGCAGAGACCTCAAAGGGGCAGATACGCAGTATTTT.